A selection of T cell receptor beta chains follows, all from one sample in a study of somatic mutations in cytotoxic T cells in rheumatoid arthritis. The table came from immunoSEQ multiplex PCR; TCRdb's copy has only in-frame clones and leaves some out. The table has 4,000 to 5,500 clones, more than 85% seen once. The specimen sequenced was CD8+ T cells sorted from blood. These receptors all stem from a woman between 45 and 60 years old with rheumatoid arthritis. Both conserved end residues are part of each CDR3. The D gene is left open where the match is weak. Clone sizes are given selectively: once, few, many, or a class where the clone is expanded.

abundance	d_gene	j_gene	v_gene	CDR3nt	CDR3aa
medium-sized	.	TRBJ2-3	TRBV27	TGTGCCAGCAGTTCGACAGGAACCACAGATACGCAGTATTTT	CASSSTGTTDTQYF
.	.	TRBJ1-4	TRBV30	TGTGCCCGCAGGGAAAATTACGGAGAAAAACTGTTTTTT	CARRENYGEKLFF
.	.	TRBJ1-5	TRBV7-2	TGTGCCAGCAGCTTAGCGGGGGCAGGAACTAGCAATCAGCCCCAGCATTTT	CASSLAGAGTSNQPQHF
.	TRBD2	TRBJ2-7	TRBV15	TGTGCCACCAGCAGTGGGACTAGCTACGAGCAGTACTTC	CATSSGTSYEQYF
once	TRBD1	TRBJ1-2	TRBV4-2	TGTGCCAGCAGCGCCTACCTCTCCGGGACAGGGTATGGCTACACCTTC	CASSAYLSGTGYGYTF
once	.	TRBJ2-3	TRBV28	TGTGCCAGCAGTTTATCCTTCTCTAGCACAGATACGCAGTATTTT	CASSLSFSSTDTQYF
.	TRBD1	TRBJ1-2	TRBV6-5	TGTGCCAGCAGTATCCGGGACAGGGGTGGCTACACCTTC	CASSIRDRGGYTF
.	TRBD1	TRBJ2-4	TRBV5-4	TGTGCCAGCAGCCAAGACGGGGGAACAGGGGGCCCGTCAGCACTTCAGTACTTC	CASSQDGGTGGPSALQYF
.	TRBD1	TRBJ2-1	TRBV4-1	TGCGCCAGCAGCCAATGGCCGGGACAGCACAATGAGCAGTTCTTC	CASSQWPGQHNEQFF
.	.	TRBJ1-2	TRBV29-1	TGCAGCGTTGAAGAGGGTCAGGTCTTGACCTATGGCTACACCTTC	CSVEEGQVLTYGYTF
.	.	TRBJ2-1	TRBV5-6	TGTGCCAGCAGCTTGGAATGGGGGGAAGGTGAGCAGTTCTTC	CASSLEWGEGEQFF
.	.	TRBJ2-5	TRBV7-9	TGTGCCAGCAGCCCTAACGACAGAGCCCAGTACTTC	CASSPNDRAQYF
.	.	TRBJ2-7	TRBV6-6	TGTGCCAGCAGTTATGGGGTGGCAGGGGCCCACGAGCAGTACTTC	CASSYGVAGAHEQYF
.	.	TRBJ1-6	TRBV27	TGTGCCAGCAGTACAGACAGGCGGGGGATATCACCCCTCCACTTT	CASSTDRRGISPLHF
.	.	TRBJ1-6	TRBV27	TGTGCCAGCAGTTTAGCAGGGCGCAACTATAATTCACCCCTCCACTTT	CASSLAGRNYNSPLHF
.	TRBD1	TRBJ1-5	TRBV10-3	TGTGCCATCAGTGAGCCTCCGGCAGACAGGGGGCAGGATCAGCCCCAGCATTTT	CAISEPPADRGQDQPQHF
.	TRBD2	TRBJ2-1	TRBV11-2	TGTGCCAGCAGCTTCGGACTAGCGGACAATGAGCAGTTCTTC	CASSFGLADNEQFF
.	.	TRBJ1-1	TRBV7-8	TGTGCCAGCAGCCGGGTCCCGCAGTTGAACACTGAAGCTTTCTTT	CASSRVPQLNTEAFF
.	.	TRBJ2-5	TRBV5-5	TGTGCCAGCAGCCCGGAGGAGGGAGGAGAGACCCAGTACTTC	CASSPEEGGETQYF
.	.	TRBJ1-1	TRBV2	TGTGCCAGCAGCGCCCCCGGGTCATGGACTGAAGCTTTCTTT	CASSAPGSWTEAFF
.	.	TRBJ2-1	TRBV27	TGTGCCAGCAGTTCGAGCTTACACAATGAGCAGTTCTTC	CASSSSLHNEQFF
.	.	TRBJ1-6	TRBV5-1	TGCGCCAGCAGGAAGCTCAATTCACCCCTCCACTTT	CASRKLNSPLHF
.	TRBD2	TRBJ2-5	TRBV5-8	TGTGCCAGCAGCTGGGGGCTAGCGGGGGTTCAAGAGACCCAGTACTTC	CASSWGLAGVQETQYF
.	.	TRBJ2-2	TRBV4-1	TGCGCCAGCAGCCAAGAGGGCTCAACCGGGGAGCTGTTTTTT	CASSQEGSTGELFF
.	.	TRBJ2-2	TRBV4-1	TGCGCCAGCAGCCAAGCCTACAGGGCCGAGCCTATCACCGGGGAGCTGTTTTTT	CASSQAYRAEPITGELFF
.	.	TRBJ1-1	TRBV6-5	TGTGCCAGCAGTTTCGACAGGAAGAACACTGAAGCTTTCTTT	CASSFDRKNTEAFF
.	.	TRBJ1-1	TRBV4-1	TGCGCCAGCAGCCCCTCAGAACAAGCTGAAGCTTTCTTT	CASSPSEQAEAFF
.	.	TRBJ1-3	TRBV6-1	TGTGCCAGCATGGCAGGCTTCTCTGGAAACACCATATATTTT	CASMAGFSGNTIYF
few	TRBD2	TRBJ2-3	TRBV5-1	TGCGCCAGCAGCATGGGGGGAGGGAAGTACGATACGCAGTATTTT	CASSMGGGKYDTQYF
.	TRBD1	TRBJ1-1	TRBV27	TGTGCCAGCAGTCCCTCCGGGACAGTCCTGAACACTGAAGCTTTCTTT	CASSPSGTVLNTEAFF
once	.	TRBJ1-2	TRBV9	TGTGCCAGCAGCTCCACTAGATCACCCCATTCATATGGCTACACCTTC	CASSSTRSPHSYGYTF
.	TRBD1	TRBJ1-2	TRBV9	TGTGCCAGCAGCGTAGCCAGGACAGGGGGCGTCTATGGCTACACCTTC	CASSVARTGGVYGYTF
.	.	TRBJ2-7	TRBV5-4	TGTGCCAGCAGCTTGCTCGGCAGGCCACCTACGGAGCAGTACTTC	CASSLLGRPPTEQYF
.	TRBD1	TRBJ2-7	TRBV5-1	TGCGCCAGCAGCTTCGACAGGGGATACGAGCAGTACTTC	CASSFDRGYEQYF
.	TRBD1	TRBJ1-1	TRBV7-6	TGTGCCAGCAGCCCACGTCCGGGACAGGGGCGCACTGAAGCTTTCTTT	CASSPRPGQGRTEAFF
.	TRBD2	TRBJ2-5	TRBV27	TGTGCCAGCAGTTTATTCCCTAGCGGGGGGGGTGAGACCCAGTACTTC	CASSLFPSGGGETQYF
.	TRBD2	TRBJ2-1	TRBV6-4	TGTGCCAGCAGTGACTCGACTAGCGGGGGACATGAGCAGTTCTTC	CASSDSTSGGHEQFF
.	TRBD1	TRBJ1-4	TRBV5-6	TGTGCCAGCAGTGAGGGACAGCCTAATGAAAAACTGTTTTTT	CASSEGQPNEKLFF
.	TRBD2	TRBJ2-1	TRBV27	TGTGCCAGCAGTTTCTTCCTAGCGGGGAAAAAAGGCTATGAGCAGTTCTTC	CASSFFLAGKKGYEQFF
.	.	TRBJ1-2	TRBV6-6	TGTGCCAGCAATCCGACGGGTAACTATGGCTACACCTTC	CASNPTGNYGYTF
.	TRBD1	TRBJ1-4	TRBV4-1	TGCGCCAGCAGCCATAGACAGGGGACTAATGAAAAACTGTTTTTT	CASSHRQGTNEKLFF
.	.	TRBJ2-1	TRBV27	TGTGCCAGCAGTTTATGGGGGGAAACCTACAATGAGCAGTTCTTC	CASSLWGETYNEQFF
.	.	TRBJ1-5	TRBV5-4	TGTGCCAGCAGCTTGGTTGGCAGCAATCAGCCCCAGCATTTT	CASSLVGSNQPQHF
.	TRBD1	TRBJ1-6	TRBV27	TGTGCCAGCAGTTGGTTGGGACAGGGCTGGCCCCTCCACTTT	CASSWLGQGWPLHF
.	.	TRBJ1-1	TRBV7-3	TGTGCCAGCACCCCTGGTCCCGGCACTGAAGCTTTCTTT	CASTPGPGTEAFF
.	.	TRBJ1-2	TRBV4-2	TGTGCCAGCAGCCAAATCGGGTTGGGTGGCTACACCTTC	CASSQIGLGGYTF
.	.	TRBJ1-3	TRBV7-9	TGTGCCAGCAGCTTATTGGGACTGCCGCTAATATATTTT	CASSLLGLPLIYF
.	.	TRBJ1-6	TRBV21-1	TGTGCCAGCAGTCTAGCGGGACATAGCTCCTATAATTCCCCCCTCCACTTT	CASSLAGHSSYNSPLHF
few	TRBD1	TRBJ1-4	TRBV4-2	TGTGCCAGCAGCCAGGATTTCGCGGCCACGGACAGGGCTGAAAAACTGTTTTTT	CASSQDFAATDRAEKLFF
.	.	TRBJ1-2	TRBV9	TGTGCCAGCAGCGTAGGTTCGGGGGTTGGCTATGGCTACACCTTC	CASSVGSGVGYGYTF